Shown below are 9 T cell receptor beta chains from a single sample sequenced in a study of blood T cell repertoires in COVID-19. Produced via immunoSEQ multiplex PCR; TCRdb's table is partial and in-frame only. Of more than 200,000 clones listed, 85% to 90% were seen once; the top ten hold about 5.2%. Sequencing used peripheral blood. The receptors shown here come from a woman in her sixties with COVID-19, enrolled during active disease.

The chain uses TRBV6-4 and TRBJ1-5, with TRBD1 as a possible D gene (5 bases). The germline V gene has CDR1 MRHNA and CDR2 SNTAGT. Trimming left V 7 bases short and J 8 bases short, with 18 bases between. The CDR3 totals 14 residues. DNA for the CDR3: TGTGCCAGCACCGCCCAGGGTTTTGGAGAGCCCCAGCATTTT. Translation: CASTAQGFGEPQHF.

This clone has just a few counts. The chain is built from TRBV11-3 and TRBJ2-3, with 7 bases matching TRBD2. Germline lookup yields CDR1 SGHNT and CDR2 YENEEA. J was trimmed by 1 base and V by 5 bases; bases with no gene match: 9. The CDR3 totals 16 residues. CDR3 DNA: TGTGCCAGCAGCCCTGGGGGGGACGGACGCACAGATACGCAGTATTTT. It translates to CASSPGGDGRTDTQYF. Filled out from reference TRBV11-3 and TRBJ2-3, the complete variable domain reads EAGVVQSPRYKIIEKKQPVAFWCNPISGHNTLYWYLQNLGQGPELLIRYENEEAVDDSQLPKDRFSAERLKGVDSTLKIQPAELGDSAVYLCASSPGGDGRTDTQYFGPGTRLTVL.

The CDR3 protein is CATSDPAGQGVGGNSPLHF. CDR3 DNA sequence: TGTGCCACCAGTGATCCGGCGGGACAGGGCGTGGGGGGGAATTCACCCCTCCACTTT. The chain employs TRBV24-1 and TRBJ1-6; TRBD1 matches at 9 bases. CDR1 is KGHDR and CDR2 is SFDVKD in the germline V gene. The CDR3 totals 19 residues. J gave up 7 bases and V 3 bases, and 15 bases lay outside the gene matches.

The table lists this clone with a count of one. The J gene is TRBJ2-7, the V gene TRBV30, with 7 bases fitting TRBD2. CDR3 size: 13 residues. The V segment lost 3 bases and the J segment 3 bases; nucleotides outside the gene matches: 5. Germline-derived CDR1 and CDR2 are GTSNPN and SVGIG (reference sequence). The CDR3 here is CAWRPSGDYEQYF. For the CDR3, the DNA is TGTGCCTGGAGGCCCAGCGGGGACTACGAGCAGTACTTC.

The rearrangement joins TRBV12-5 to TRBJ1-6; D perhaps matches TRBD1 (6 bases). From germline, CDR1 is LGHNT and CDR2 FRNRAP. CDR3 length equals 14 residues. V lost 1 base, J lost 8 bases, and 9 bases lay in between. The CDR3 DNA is TGTGCTAGTGGTTTGGGGGGGCTGGATTCACCCCTCCACTTT. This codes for CASGLGGLDSPLHF.

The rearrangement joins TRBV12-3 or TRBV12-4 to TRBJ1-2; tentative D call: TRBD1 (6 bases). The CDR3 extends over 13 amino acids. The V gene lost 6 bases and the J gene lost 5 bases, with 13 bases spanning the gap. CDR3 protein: CASSLDSSYGYTF. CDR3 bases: TGTGCCAGCAGCTTGGACAGCTCATATGGCTACACCTTC.

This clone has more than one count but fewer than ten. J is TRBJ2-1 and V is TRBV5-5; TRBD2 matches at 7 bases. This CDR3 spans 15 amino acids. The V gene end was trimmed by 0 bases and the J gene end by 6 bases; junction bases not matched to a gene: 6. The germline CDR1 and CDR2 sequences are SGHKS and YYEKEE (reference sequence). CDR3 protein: CASSLEAGARNEQFF. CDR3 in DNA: TGTGCCAGCAGCTTGGAGGCGGGAGCCCGCAATGAGCAGTTCTTC.

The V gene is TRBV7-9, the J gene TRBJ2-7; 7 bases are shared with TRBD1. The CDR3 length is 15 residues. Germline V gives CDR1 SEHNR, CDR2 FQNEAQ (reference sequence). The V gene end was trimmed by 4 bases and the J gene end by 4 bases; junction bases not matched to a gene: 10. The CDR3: CASSSRTGALYEQYF. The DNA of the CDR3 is TGTGCCAGCAGCTCCCGGACAGGAGCACTATACGAGCAGTACTTC.

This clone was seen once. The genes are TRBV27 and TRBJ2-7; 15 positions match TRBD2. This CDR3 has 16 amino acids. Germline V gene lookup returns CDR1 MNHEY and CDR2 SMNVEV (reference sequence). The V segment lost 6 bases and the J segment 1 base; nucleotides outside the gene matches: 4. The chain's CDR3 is CASRGTSGRPSYEQYF. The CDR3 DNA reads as TGTGCCAGCAGAGGGACTAGCGGGAGGCCTTCCTACGAGCAGTACTTC.